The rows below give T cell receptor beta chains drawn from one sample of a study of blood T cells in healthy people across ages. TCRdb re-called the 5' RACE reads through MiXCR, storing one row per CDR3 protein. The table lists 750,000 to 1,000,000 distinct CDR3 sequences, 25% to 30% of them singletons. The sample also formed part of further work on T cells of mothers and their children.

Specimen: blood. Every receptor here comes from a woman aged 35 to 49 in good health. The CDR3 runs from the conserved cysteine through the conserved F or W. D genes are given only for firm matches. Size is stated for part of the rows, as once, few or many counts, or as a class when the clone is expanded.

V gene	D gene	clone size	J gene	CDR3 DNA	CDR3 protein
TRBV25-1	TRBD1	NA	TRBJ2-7	TGTGCCAGCAGGGGCGACAGGGGTACCTACGAGCAGTACTTC	CASRGDRGTYEQYF
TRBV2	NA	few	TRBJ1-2	TGTGCCAGCACCATAAGGTGGTCCAATGGCTACACCTTC	CASTIRWSNGYTF
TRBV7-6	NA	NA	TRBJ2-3	TGTGCCAGCAGCTTAGTGATTACACGCGCGCAGTATTTT	CASSLVITRAQYF
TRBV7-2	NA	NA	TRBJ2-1	TGTGCCAGCACTCCTTGGGCAGGTATCTCCTACGAGCAGTTCTTC	CASTPWAGISYEQFF
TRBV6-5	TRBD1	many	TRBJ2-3	TGTGCCAGCAGTTCGCCCAAGGGACAGGGGCATACGCAGTATTTT	CASSSPKGQGHTQYF
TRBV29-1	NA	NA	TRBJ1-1	TGCAGCGTTGGCACCACCAATGAAGCTTTCTTT	CSVGTTNEAFF
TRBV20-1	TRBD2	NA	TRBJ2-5	TGCAGTGCTAGACTTATGGGGGGGGGCCAAGAGACCCAGTACTTC	CSARLMGGGQETQYF
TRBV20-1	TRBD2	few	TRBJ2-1	TGCGGCGTAGCGGGGTATGAGCAGTTCTTC	CGVAGYEQFF
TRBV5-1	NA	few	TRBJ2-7	TGCGCCAGCAGCTGGGACAGCCCGGAGGGCTACGAGCAGTACTTC	CASSWDSPEGYEQYF
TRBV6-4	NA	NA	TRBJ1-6	TGTGCCAGCAGTGCCGATGGGACATGGAGTAATTCACCCCTCCACTTT	CASSADGTWSNSPLHF
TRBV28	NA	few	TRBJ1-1	TGTGCCAGTTACCGGGACAAAGCTAACACTGAAGCTTTCTTT	CASYRDKANTEAFF
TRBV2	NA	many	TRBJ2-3	TGTGCCAGCAGTGGACCCACCGATACGCAGTATTTT	CASSGPTDTQYF
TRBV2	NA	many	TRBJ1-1	TGTGCCAGCAGGGGTGGATTGGACGCTGAAGCTTTCTTT	CASRGGLDAEAFF
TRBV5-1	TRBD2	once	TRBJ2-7	TGCGCCAGCAGCTGGATGACTAGCGGGGACTCCGAGCAGTACTTC	CASSWMTSGDSEQYF
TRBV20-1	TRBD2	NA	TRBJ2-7	TGCAGTCTCCTTCCTAGCGGGCGATCCTACGAGCAGTACTTC	CSLLPSGRSYEQYF
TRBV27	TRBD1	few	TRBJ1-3	TGTGCCAGCAGTTTCAGGACAGGGTCTGGAAACACCATATATTTT	CASSFRTGSGNTIYF
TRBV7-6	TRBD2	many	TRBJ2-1	TGTGCCAGCACCCGACTAGCGGGGGCATTCAATGAGCAGTTCTTC	CASTRLAGAFNEQFF
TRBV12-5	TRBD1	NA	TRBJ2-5	TGTGCTAGTGGACCCGGACAGGGGATCGGCCAAGAGACCCAGTACTTC	CASGPGQGIGQETQYF
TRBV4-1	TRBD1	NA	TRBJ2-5	TGCGCCAGCAGCCAACGATTCCTGGACAGGTTCCAAGAGACCCAGTACTTC	CASSQRFLDRFQETQYF
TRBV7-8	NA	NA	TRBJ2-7	TGTGCCAGCAGCTACCTCTCCTTGGGCAGGACGGCTAACGAGCAGTACTTC	CASSYLSLGRTANEQYF
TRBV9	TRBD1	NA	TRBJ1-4	TGTGCCAGCAGCCCCCAGACAGGGACTAATGAAAAACTGTTTTTT	CASSPQTGTNEKLFF
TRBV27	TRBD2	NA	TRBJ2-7	TGTGCCAGCAGTTTATCACGGGGGGGCGTCTACGAGCAGTACTTC	CASSLSRGGVYEQYF
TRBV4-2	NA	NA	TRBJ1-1	TGTGCCAGCAGCCAAGATCAAACTTCTCTCATGAACACTGAAGCTTTCTTT	CASSQDQTSLMNTEAFF
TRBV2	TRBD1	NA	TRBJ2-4	TGTGCCAGCAGTGGACAGGGGGCTCTTTTGGAGCAGTACTTC	CASSGQGALLEQYF